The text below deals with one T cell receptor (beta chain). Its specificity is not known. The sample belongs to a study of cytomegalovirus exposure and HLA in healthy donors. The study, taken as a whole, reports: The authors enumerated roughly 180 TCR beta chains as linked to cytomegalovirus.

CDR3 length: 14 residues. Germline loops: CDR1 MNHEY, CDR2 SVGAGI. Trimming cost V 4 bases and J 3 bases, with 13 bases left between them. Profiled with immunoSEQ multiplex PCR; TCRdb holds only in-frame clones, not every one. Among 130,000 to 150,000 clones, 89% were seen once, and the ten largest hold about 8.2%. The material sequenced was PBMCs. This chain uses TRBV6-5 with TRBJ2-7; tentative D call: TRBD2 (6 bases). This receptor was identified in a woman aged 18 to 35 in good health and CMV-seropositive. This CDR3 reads CASSLRRGVYEQYF. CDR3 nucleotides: TGTGCCAGCAGTTTGAGGCGGGGAGTCTACGAGCAGTACTTC.